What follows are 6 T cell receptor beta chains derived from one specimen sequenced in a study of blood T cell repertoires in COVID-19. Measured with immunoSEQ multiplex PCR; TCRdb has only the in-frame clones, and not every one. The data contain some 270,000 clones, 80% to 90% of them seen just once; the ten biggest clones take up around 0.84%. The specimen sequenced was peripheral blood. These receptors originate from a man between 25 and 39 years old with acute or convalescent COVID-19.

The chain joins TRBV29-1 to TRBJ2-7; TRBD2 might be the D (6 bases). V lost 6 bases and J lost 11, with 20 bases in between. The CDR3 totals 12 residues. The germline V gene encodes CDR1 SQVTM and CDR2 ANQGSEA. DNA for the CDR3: TGCAGCGTCTCAAACCCTAGCGCGGAGGAGTACTTC. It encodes CSVSNPSAEEYF.

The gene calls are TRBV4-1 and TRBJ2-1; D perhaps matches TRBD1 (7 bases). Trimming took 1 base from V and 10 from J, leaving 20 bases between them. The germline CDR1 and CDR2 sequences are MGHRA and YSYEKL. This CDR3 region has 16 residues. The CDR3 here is CASSQAGGIISQEQFF. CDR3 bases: TGCGCCAGCAGCCAAGCAGGGGGGATTATTTCACAGGAGCAGTTCTTC.

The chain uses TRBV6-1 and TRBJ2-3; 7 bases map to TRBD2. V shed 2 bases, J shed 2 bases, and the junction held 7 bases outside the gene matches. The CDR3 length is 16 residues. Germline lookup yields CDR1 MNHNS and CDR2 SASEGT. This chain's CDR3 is CASSEFSAGPTDTQYF. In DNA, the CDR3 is TGTGCCAGCAGTGAATTCTCAGCGGGGCCCACAGATACGCAGTATTTT.

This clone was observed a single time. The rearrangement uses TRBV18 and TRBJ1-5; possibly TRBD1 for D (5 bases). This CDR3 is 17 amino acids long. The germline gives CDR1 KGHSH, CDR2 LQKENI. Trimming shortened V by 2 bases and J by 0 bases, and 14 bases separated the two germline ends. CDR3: CASSPGQGLYSNQPQHF. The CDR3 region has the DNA TGTGCCAGCTCACCAGGGCAGGGCCTCTATAGCAATCAGCCCCAGCATTTT.

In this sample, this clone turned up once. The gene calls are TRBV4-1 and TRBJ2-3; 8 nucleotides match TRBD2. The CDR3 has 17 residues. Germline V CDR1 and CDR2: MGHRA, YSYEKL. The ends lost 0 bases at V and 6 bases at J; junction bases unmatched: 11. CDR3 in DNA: TGCGCCAGCAGCCAAGAGAGGTTAGCGGGGCCTGCGGATACGCAGTATTTT. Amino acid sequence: CASSQERLAGPADTQYF.

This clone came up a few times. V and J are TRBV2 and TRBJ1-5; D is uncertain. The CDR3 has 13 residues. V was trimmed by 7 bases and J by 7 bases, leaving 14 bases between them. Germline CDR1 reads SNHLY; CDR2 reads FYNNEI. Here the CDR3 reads CASIFAGGQPQHF. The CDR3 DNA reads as TGTGCCAGCATTTTCGCCGGAGGACAGCCCCAGCATTTT.